What follows are 17 T cell receptor beta chains derived from one specimen sequenced in a study of blood T cells in healthy people across ages. PCR was performed a second time for about 6 to 12 cycles using a sample-barcoded 5' primer and a J-beta primer mix. TCRdb processed the 5' RACE reads anew with MiXCR; each CDR3 protein has one entry. The sample shows about 570,000 distinct CDR3 sequences, 25% to 30% of them seen only once. Sequencing was done on a sample of blood. The source is a woman in her 70s in good health.

This clonotype was recorded a few times. The chain joins TRBV6-6 to TRBJ2-1; a weak D match, TRBD1 (5 bases). The ends were cut back, 5 bases at V and 8 bases at J, with 19 bases in the middle. The CDR3 runs to 15 residues. Germline V CDR1 and CDR2: MNHNY, SVGAGI (reference sequence). CDR3 coding DNA: TGTGCCAGCAGTACAGGCCAGGGAAGTTTGTATGAGCAGTTCTTC. Translating gives CASSTGQGSLYEQFF.

This clonotype has at least ten counts. The genes are TRBV6-6 and TRBJ2-5; 8 nucleotides match TRBD2. V lost 6 bases and J lost 5; bases outside the gene matches: 8. Germline CDR1 reads MNHNY; CDR2 reads SVGAGI (reference sequence). The CDR3 totals 14 residues. CDR3 region: CASSLTSGDETQYF. The CDR3 DNA sequence: TGTGCCAGCAGCTTAACTAGCGGTGACGAGACCCAGTACTTC.

This clonotype turned up a few times. The V call is TRBV7-9, the J call TRBJ1-2; 9 nucleotides align to TRBD1. CDR1 SEHNR and CDR2 FQNEAQ come from the germline V gene (reference sequence). The CDR3 has 15 amino acids. V lost 5 bases to trimming and J lost 7 bases; unmatched junction nucleotides: 11. The DNA of the CDR3 is TGTGCCAGCAGCCCTCCGGGACAGGGATTTCGTGGCTACACCTTC. Protein: CASSPPGQGFRGYTF.

This clonotype was picked up one time. This rearrangement joins TRBV5-1 to TRBJ1-1, with D uncertain. CDR1 and CDR2 (germline): SGHRS, YFSETQ. The CDR3 runs to 15 residues. The V end was cut by 0 bases, the J end by 2 bases, with 11 bases between. This CDR3 reads CASSLDGRENTEAFF. Here the CDR3 DNA reads TGCGCCAGCAGCTTGGATGGGAGGGAAAACACTGAAGCTTTCTTT.

This clonotype has only a few counts. This chain links TRBV4-3 with TRBJ2-1; maybe TRBD2 (5 bases). The DNA matches TRBJ2-7 better at its end, which makes the J call doubtful. The CDR3 length is 14 residues. The germline V gene encodes CDR1 LGHNA and CDR2 YSLEER. This CDR3 reads CASSQGLGSYEQYF. In DNA, the CDR3 is TGCGCCAGCAGCCAAGGCCTTGGGAGCTACGAGCAGTACTTC.

This chain links TRBV5-1 with TRBJ1-2; no firm D call. Germline V lookup: CDR1 SGHRS, CDR2 YFSETQ. The CDR3 covers 16 residues. V lost 4 bases and J lost 3, with 19 bases in between. The DNA for the CDR3 is TGCGCCAGCAGCACGCGGGCCAGAGGGAAAGACTATGGCTACACCTTC. It codes for CASSTRARGKDYGYTF.

This clonotype was observed a few times. V usage is TRBV5-5 and J usage is TRBJ2-7; tentatively, D is TRBD1 or TRBD2 (5 bases each). CDR3 length: 15 amino acids. The V gene lost 4 bases and the J gene lost 5 bases, with 19 bases spanning the gap. The germline gives CDR1 SGHKS, CDR2 YYEKEE (reference sequence). For the CDR3, the DNA is TGTGCCAGCAGCCCCAGAAGGGGTCGGGGAAACGAGCAGTACTTC. Translating it yields CASSPRRGRGNEQYF.

The table lists this clonotype with a few counts. This rearrangement joins TRBV6-2 or TRBV6-3 to TRBJ2-5; 12 bases fit TRBD2. The CDR3 runs 17 residues. The germline gives CDR1 MNHEY, CDR2 SVGEGT. Unmatched junction bases numbered 10, after V lost 6 bases and J lost 2 bases. CDR3 sequence reads: CASRLRPLAGGQETQYF. Here the CDR3 DNA reads TGTGCCAGCAGACTACGACCACTAGCGGGGGGACAAGAGACCCAGTACTTC.

The genes are TRBV7-2 and TRBJ2-5, with D possibly being TRBD2 (6 bases). This CDR3 is built from 15 residues. CDR1 is SGHTA and CDR2 is FQGNSA in the germline V gene. V was trimmed by 5 bases and J by 2 bases, leaving 15 bases between them. CDR3 nucleotides: TGTGCCAGCAGCCCGAGGCTAGCGCCTCAAGAGACCCAGTACTTC. Translating it yields CASSPRLAPQETQYF.

Written as DNA, the CDR3 is TGCGCCAGCAGCGAGCGACAGGGCGGCTATGGCTACACCTTC. Its protein is CASSERQGGYGYTF. J is TRBJ1-2 and V is TRBV5-1; 7 positions match TRBD1. CDR3 length: 14 amino acids. The trim removed 4 bases at V and 4 bases at J, leaving 7 bases unmatched. Germline V gene data show CDR1 as SGHRS and CDR2 as YFSETQ. The whole variable domain, filled in from reference TRBV5-1 and TRBJ1-2, reads KAGVTQTPRYLIKTRGQQVTLSCSPISGHRSVSWYQQTPGQGLQFLFEYFSETQRNKGNFPGRFSGRQFSNSRSEMNVSTLELGDSALYLCASSERQGGYGYTFGSGTRLTVV.

The J gene is TRBJ2-3, the V gene TRBV7-9, with 10 bases that match TRBD2. The trim removed 5 bases at V and 2 bases at J, leaving 7 bases unmatched. The CDR3 is made up of 16 amino acids. Germline CDR1 reads SEHNR; CDR2 reads FQNEAQ (reference sequence). CDR3 region: CASSPASGGITDTQYF. CDR3 DNA sequence: TGTGCCAGCAGCCCGGCTAGCGGGGGCATCACAGATACGCAGTATTTT.

This clonotype has just a few counts. V usage is TRBV11-1 and J usage is TRBJ2-7; D is ambiguous. Germline lookup yields CDR1 SGHAT and CDR2 FQDESV (reference sequence). Trimming pared 3 bases from V and 4 bases from J, leaving 4 bases between. The CDR3 contains 11 residues. CDR3 sequence reads: CASSFQYEQYF. The CDR3 region has the DNA TGTGCCAGCAGCTTCCAGTACGAGCAGTACTTC.

This sequence joins TRBV24-1 and TRBJ2-3; 9 nucleotides agree with TRBD1. This CDR3 has 18 amino acids. V lost 3 bases, J lost 2 bases, and 11 bases stayed unmatched. Per the germline V gene, CDR1 is KGHDR and CDR2 is SFDVKD. The CDR3 bases are TGTGCCACCAGTGATCGTACTACCGGGACAGGGTACACAGATACGCAGTATTTT. Translated: CATSDRTTGTGYTDTQYF.

This clonotype was seen more than once but under ten times. The chain carries TRBV3-1 and TRBJ1-3; TRBD1 matches 7 bases. CDR3 size: 16 residues. CDR1 is LGHDT and CDR2 is YNNKEL in the germline V gene (reference sequence). The J segment lost 0 bases and the V segment lost 4 bases, leaving 6 bases of the junction unmatched. The CDR3: CASSPRQGFSGNTIYF. The CDR3 DNA reads TGTGCCAGCAGCCCGCGACAGGGATTCTCTGGAAACACCATATATTTT.

This clonotype came up a few times. V gene TRBV6-1 combines with J gene TRBJ1-1; D is perhaps TRBD1 (6 bases). The V end lost 6 bases, the J end lost 8 bases, and 16 bases lay between the germline ends. CDR1 and CDR2 (germline): MNHNS, SASEGT. The CDR3 is 13 residues long. The CDR3 coding sequence is TGTGCCAGCAGCTCCTTGAAGGGGGGCGAAGCTTTCTTT. The encoded protein is CASSSLKGGEAFF.

The table lists this clonotype with a few counts. The chain links TRBV4-3 to TRBJ2-7, with TRBD1 matching 8 bases. Germline V gene sequence: CDR1 LGHNA, CDR2 YSLEER. There are 15 residues in the CDR3. V shed 5 bases and J 5 bases; nucleotides not matched to a gene: 11. In nucleotides, the CDR3 is TGCGCCAGCAGCTACAAATGGACAGGGAACCACGAGCAGTACTTC. Protein: CASSYKWTGNHEQYF.

The chain is built from TRBV9 and TRBJ2-4; D not resolved. V was pared by 0 bases and J by 4 bases, with 11 bases between. The CDR3 loop spans 15 amino acids. Germline V gene data show CDR1 as SGDLS and CDR2 as YYNGEE. CDR3 residues: CASSVASGRKNIQYF. The CDR3 DNA reads TGTGCCAGCAGCGTAGCTTCCGGGCGTAAAAACATTCAGTACTTC. Full variable domain (missing parts from reference TRBV9 and TRBJ2-4): DSGVTQTPKHLITATGQRVTLRCSPRSGDLSVYWYQQSLDQGLQFLIQYYNGEERAKGNILERFSAQQFPDLHSELNLSSLELGDSALYFCASSVASGRKNIQYFGAGTRLSVL.